Each of the 8 T cell receptor beta chains below was sequenced from the same sample in a study of OX40 agonist ivuxolimab in advanced cancers. TCRdb's table, derived via immunoSEQ multiplex PCR, lists solely in-frame clones and lacks some. The table records 16,000 or so clones, 75% to 90% of them present only once. The material was CD4+ or CD8+ T cells sorted from blood, obtained in a trial of the OX40 agonist ivuxolimab. All receptors come from an adult with an advanced solid tumor such as melanoma, head and neck, liver or kidney cancer.

This chain uses TRBV11-2 with TRBJ2-5; TRBD1 matches at 7 bases. The ends lost 5 bases at V and 1 base at J; junction bases unmatched: 7. The germline V gene encodes CDR1 SGHAT and CDR2 FQNNGV. The CDR3 contains 15 residues. This CDR3 is CASSALTGPQETQYF. The DNA of the CDR3 is TGTGCCAGCAGCGCACTGACAGGGCCCCAAGAGACCCAGTACTTC. The variable domain in full, completed from reference TRBV11-2 and TRBJ2-5, reads EAGVAQSPRYKIIEKRQSVAFWCNPISGHATLYWYQQILGQGPKLLIQFQNNGVVDDSQLPKDRFSAERLKGVDSTLKIQPAKLEDSAVYLCASSALTGPQETQYFGPGTRLLVL.

This clone was counted once. The chain carries TRBV13 and TRBJ1-3; D might be TRBD1 (5 bases). From germline, CDR1 is PRHDT and CDR2 FYEKMQ (reference sequence). The V and J ends lost 5 bases and 3 bases respectively, with 14 bases between them. The length of the CDR3 is 15 residues. In DNA, the CDR3 is TGTGCCAGCAGCGAAGGGACGACACTTGGAAACACCATATATTTT. Its protein product is CASSEGTTLGNTIYF.

This chain connects TRBV6-1 to TRBJ2-7; 8 positions agree with TRBD1. Germline-derived CDR1 and CDR2 are MNHNS and SASEGT. The J segment lost 2 bases and the V segment lost 7 bases, leaving 7 bases of the junction unmatched. The CDR3 totals 14 residues. CDR3 bases: TGTGCCAGCATTCCGGACAGGGTTCCCTACGAGCAGTACTTC. Its translation: CASIPDRVPYEQYF.

This clone has just a few counts. This chain connects TRBV9 to TRBJ1-2, with TRBD1 identical over 10 bases. The junction had 7 bases not matched to a gene; V was cut back by 0 bases and J by 5 bases. CDR1 is SGDLS, CDR2 YYNGEE, per germline. The CDR3 runs to 16 residues. The CDR3 DNA is TGTGCCAGCAGCGTAGGGGACAGGGGAGCCTTGTATGGCTACACCTTC. This encodes CASSVGDRGALYGYTF.

This chain connects TRBV5-6 to TRBJ2-6, with unresolved D. The germline gives CDR1 SGHDT, CDR2 YYEEEE. The ends were cut back, 0 bases at V and 0 bases at J, with 13 bases in the middle. This CDR3 spans 18 amino acids. The CDR3 is CASSLVGRTHSGANVLTF. In DNA, the CDR3 is TGTGCCAGCAGCTTGGTAGGCCGGACCCACTCTGGGGCCAACGTCCTGACTTTC.

The chain is built from TRBV10-3 and TRBJ2-1; no firm D call. CDR1 and CDR2 from the germline V gene are ENHRY and SYGVKD. The V and J ends lost 2 bases and 6 bases respectively, with 5 bases between them. This CDR3 comprises 12 residues. The CDR3 sequence is CAISENGNEQFF. In nucleotides, the CDR3 is TGTGCCATCAGTGAGAACGGCAATGAGCAGTTCTTC.

J is TRBJ2-7 and V is TRBV6-1; D ambiguous. CDR1 is MNHNS, CDR2 SASEGT, per germline. There are 12 residues in the CDR3. The germline V and J ends were trimmed by 6 bases and 3 bases, with 9 bases remaining between them. CDR3 DNA sequence: TGTGCCAGCAGCACGGTAAACTACGAGCAGTACTTC. It codes for CASSTVNYEQYF.

The gene calls are TRBV19 and TRBJ2-3; D remains unclear. Germline values: CDR1 LNHDA, CDR2 SQIVND (reference sequence). V lost 3 bases and J lost 1, with 8 bases in between. The CDR3 is 14 residues long. CDR3 DNA: TGTGCCAGTAGTATCGGGCAGGGCACAGATACGCAGTATTTT. Translation gives CASSIGQGTDTQYF.